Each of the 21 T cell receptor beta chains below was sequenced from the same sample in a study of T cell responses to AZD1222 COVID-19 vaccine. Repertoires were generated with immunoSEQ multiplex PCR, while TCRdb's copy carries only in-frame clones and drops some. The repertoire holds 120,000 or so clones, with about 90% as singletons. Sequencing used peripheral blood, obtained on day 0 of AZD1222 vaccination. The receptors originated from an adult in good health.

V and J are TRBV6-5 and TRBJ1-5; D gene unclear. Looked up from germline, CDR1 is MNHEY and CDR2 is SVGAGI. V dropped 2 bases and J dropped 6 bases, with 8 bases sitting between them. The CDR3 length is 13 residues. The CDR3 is CASSYGIGQPQHF. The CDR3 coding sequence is TGTGCCAGCAGTTACGGGATAGGTCAGCCCCAGCATTTT.

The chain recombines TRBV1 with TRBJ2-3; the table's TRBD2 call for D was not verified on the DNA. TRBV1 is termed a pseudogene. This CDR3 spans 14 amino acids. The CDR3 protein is CTSSRGGSTDTQYF. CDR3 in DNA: TGCACCAGCAGCCGGGGGGGGAGCACAGATACGCAGTATTTT.

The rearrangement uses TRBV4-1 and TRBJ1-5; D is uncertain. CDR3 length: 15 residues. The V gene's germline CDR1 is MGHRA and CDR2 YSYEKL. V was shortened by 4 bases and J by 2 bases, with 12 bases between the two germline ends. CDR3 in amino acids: CASSPWPQGNQPQHF. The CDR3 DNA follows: TGCGCCAGCAGCCCATGGCCCCAGGGCAATCAGCCCCAGCATTTT.

The CDR3 DNA follows: TGTGCCAGCAGTTTAGTGACAAGGCTTTTGGGTTTGCCCCAGCATTTT. Protein: CASSLVTRLLGLPQHF. V is TRBV28 and J is TRBJ1-5, with unresolved D. The CDR3 loop spans 16 amino acids. Looked up from germline, CDR1 is MDHEN and CDR2 is SYDVKM. V was shortened by 2 bases and J by 9 bases, with 20 bases between the two germline ends.

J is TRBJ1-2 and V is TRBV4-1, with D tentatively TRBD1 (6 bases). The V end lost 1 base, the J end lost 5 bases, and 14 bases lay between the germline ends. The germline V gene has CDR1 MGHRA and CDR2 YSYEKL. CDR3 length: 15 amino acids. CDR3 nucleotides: TGCGCCAGCAGCCAAGTCCAGGGAGGGGGTTATGGCTACACCTTC. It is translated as CASSQVQGGGYGYTF.

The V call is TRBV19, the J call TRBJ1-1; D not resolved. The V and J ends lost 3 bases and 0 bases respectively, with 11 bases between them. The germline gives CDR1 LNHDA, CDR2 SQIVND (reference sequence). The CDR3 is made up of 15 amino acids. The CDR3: CASSMGSEMNTEAFF. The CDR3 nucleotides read TGTGCCAGTAGTATGGGCTCTGAGATGAACACTGAAGCTTTCTTT.

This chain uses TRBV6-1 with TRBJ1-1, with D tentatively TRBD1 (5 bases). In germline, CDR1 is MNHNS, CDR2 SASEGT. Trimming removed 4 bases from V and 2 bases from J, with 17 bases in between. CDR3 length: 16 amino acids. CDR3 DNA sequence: TGTGCCAGCAGTGCGTCCGGGACGGCGTCCAACACTGAAGCTTTCTTT. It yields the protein CASSASGTASNTEAFF.

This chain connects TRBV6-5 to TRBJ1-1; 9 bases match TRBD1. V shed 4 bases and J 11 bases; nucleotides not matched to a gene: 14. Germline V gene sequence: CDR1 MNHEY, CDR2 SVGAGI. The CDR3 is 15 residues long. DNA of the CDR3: TGTGCCAGCAGTTCGTCAGACAGGGGGATTTCTCGGGCTTTCTTT. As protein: CASSSSDRGISRAFF.

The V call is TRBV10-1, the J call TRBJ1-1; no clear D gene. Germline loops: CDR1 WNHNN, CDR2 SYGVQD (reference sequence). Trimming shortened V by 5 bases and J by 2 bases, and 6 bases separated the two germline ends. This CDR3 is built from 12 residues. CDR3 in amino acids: CASSNSNTEAFF. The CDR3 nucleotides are TGCGCCAGCAGTAATTCCAACACTGAAGCTTTCTTT.

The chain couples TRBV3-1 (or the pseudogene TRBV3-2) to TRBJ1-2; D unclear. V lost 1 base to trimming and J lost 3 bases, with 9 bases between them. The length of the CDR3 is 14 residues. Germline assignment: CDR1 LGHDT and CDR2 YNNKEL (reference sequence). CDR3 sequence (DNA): TGTGCCAGCAGCCAAGTGGGCCGGGACTATGGCTACACCTTC. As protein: CASSQVGRDYGYTF.

In nucleotides, the CDR3 is TGTGCCAGCAGTTATCGTTTGAAGGGAGACGAGCAGTACTTC. This translates into CASSYRLKGDEQYF. The rearrangement links TRBV6-5 to TRBJ2-7, with D possibly matching TRBD2 (5 bases). V gave up 3 bases and J gave up 5 bases, with 14 bases separating them. The V gene's germline CDR1 is MNHEY and CDR2 SVGAGI. This CDR3 contains 14 residues.

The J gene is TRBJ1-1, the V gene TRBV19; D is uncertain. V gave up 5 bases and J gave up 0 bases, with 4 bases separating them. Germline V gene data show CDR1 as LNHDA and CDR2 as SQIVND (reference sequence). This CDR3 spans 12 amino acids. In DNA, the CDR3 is TGTGCCAGTAGTTTTTTGAACACTGAAGCTTTCTTT. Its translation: CASSFLNTEAFF.

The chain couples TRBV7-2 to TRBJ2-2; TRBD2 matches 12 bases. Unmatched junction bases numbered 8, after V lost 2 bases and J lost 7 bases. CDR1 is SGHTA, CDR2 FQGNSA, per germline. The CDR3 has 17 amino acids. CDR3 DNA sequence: TGTGCCAGCAGCTTATCTACTAGCGGGAGGCGGGACGGGGAGCTGTTTTTT. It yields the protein CASSLSTSGRRDGELFF.

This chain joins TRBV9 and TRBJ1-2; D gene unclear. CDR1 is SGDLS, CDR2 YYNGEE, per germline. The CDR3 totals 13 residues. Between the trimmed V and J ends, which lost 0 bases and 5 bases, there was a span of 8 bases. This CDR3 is CASSVEGEYGYTF. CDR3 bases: TGTGCCAGCAGCGTAGAAGGAGAGTATGGCTACACCTTC.

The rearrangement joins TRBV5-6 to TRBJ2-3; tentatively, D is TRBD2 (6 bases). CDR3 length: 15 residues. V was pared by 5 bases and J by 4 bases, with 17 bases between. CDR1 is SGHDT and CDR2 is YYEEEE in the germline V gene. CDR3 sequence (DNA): TGTGCCAGCAGTAAACCTAGCGTTTCGGCAGATACGCAGTATTTT. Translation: CASSKPSVSADTQYF.

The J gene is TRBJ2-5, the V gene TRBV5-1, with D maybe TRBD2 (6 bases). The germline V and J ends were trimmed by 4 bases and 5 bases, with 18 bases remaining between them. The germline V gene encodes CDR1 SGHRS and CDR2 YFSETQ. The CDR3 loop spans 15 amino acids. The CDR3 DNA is TGCGCCAGCAGCCCCGGGACTCCCGTTTCTGAGACCCAGTACTTC. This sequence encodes CASSPGTPVSETQYF.

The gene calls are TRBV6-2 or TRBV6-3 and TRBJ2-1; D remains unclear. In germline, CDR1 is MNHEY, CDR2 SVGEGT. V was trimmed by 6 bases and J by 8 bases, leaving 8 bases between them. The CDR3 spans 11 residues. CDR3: CASSQYDEQFF. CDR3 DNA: TGTGCCAGCAGCCAGTACGATGAGCAGTTCTTC.

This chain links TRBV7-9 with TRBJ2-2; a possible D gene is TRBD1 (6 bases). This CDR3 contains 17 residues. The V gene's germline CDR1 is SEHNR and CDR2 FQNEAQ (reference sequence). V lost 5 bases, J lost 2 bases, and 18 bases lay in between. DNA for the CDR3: TGTGCCAGCAGCGTGGGTTACGACAGGACTAACACCGGGGAGCTGTTTTTT. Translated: CASSVGYDRTNTGELFF.

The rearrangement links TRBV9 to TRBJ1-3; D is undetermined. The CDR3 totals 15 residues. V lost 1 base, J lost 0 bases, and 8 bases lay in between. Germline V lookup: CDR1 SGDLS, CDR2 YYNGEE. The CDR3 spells CASSVLGNSGNTIYF. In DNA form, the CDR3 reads TGTGCCAGCAGCGTATTGGGCAACTCTGGAAACACCATATATTTT.

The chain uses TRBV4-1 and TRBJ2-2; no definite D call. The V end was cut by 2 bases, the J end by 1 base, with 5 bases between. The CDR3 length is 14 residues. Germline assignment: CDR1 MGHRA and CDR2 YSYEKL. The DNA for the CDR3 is TGCGCCAGCAGCCAACTTCAGAACACCGGGGAGCTGTTTTTT. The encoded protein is CASSQLQNTGELFF.

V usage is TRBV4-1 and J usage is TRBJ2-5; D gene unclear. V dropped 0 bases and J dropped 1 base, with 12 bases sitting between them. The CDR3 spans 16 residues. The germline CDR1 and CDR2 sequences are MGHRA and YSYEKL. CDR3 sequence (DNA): TGCGCCAGCAGCCAAGACACTCTAGAGGTCCAAGAGACCCAGTACTTC. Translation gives CASSQDTLEVQETQYF.